Listed here are 23 T cell receptor beta chains from one sample, sequenced in a study of T cells after yellow fever vaccination. TCRdb used MiXCR to reprocess the 5' RACE reads, holding one entry per CDR3 protein. The data contain roughly 250,000 distinct CDR3 sequences, roughly 13% of them singletons. This material consisted of CD4+ T cells sorted from PBMCs, taken 45 days after the yellow fever booster vaccination. These receptors were taken from a man aged 30 to 45 who received the YFV17D yellow fever vaccine.

This clonotype was counted between two and nine times. V and J are TRBV28 and TRBJ1-1; D is undetermined. The germline V gene encodes CDR1 MDHEN and CDR2 SYDVKM. The CDR3 has 10 residues. V was shortened by 2 bases and J by 10 bases, with 5 bases between the two germline ends. CDR3 nucleotide sequence: TGTGCCAGCAGTTTAAAGAGAGCTTTCTTT. This sequence encodes CASSLKRAFF. The full variable domain, completed using reference TRBV28 and TRBJ1-1, is DVKVTQSSRYLVKRTGEKVFLECVQDMDHENMFWYRQDPGLGLRLIYFSYDVKMKEKGDIPEGYSVSREKKERFSLILESASTNQTSMYLCASSLKRAFFGQGTRLTVV.

The sample holds many counts of this clonotype. V and J are TRBV20-1 and TRBJ2-1; D gene ambiguous. This CDR3 contains 15 residues. V lost 0 bases and J lost 9, with 18 bases in between. Germline values: CDR1 DFQATT, CDR2 SNEGSKA (reference sequence). CDR3 region: CSARDLGLVGAEQFF. CDR3 bases: TGCAGTGCTAGAGATCTCGGGCTAGTGGGTGCTGAGCAGTTCTTC.

This clonotype was counted only a few times. The chain couples TRBV7-8 to TRBJ2-7, with 9 bases identical to TRBD2. Germline-derived CDR1 and CDR2 are SGHVS and FQNEAQ. The CDR3 runs to 14 residues. The ends lost 5 bases at V and 5 bases at J; junction bases unmatched: 7. CDR3 region: CASSPGTSIHEQYF. The DNA for the CDR3 is TGTGCCAGCAGCCCCGGGACTAGCATCCACGAGCAGTACTTC. Full variable domain (missing parts from reference TRBV7-8 and TRBJ2-7): GAGVSQSPRYKVAKRGQDVALRCDPISGHVSLFWYQQALGQGPEFLTYFQNEAQLDKSGLPSDRFFAERPEGSVSTLKIQRTQQEDSAVYLCASSPGTSIHEQYFGPGTRLTVT.

This clonotype has just a few counts. The chain uses TRBV5-1 and TRBJ2-5; tentative D call: TRBD1 (6 bases). The germline V gene has CDR1 SGHRS and CDR2 YFSETQ. The CDR3 covers 13 residues. Trimming took off 4 bases at V and 4 bases at J, with 11 bases between the two ends. The CDR3 sequence: CASSPGTPETQYF. DNA for the CDR3: TGCGCCAGCAGCCCCGGGACACCAGAGACCCAGTACTTC.

The chain recombines TRBV28 with TRBJ2-3; 7 positions match TRBD2. The CDR3 covers 15 residues. CDR1 is MDHEN and CDR2 is SYDVKM in the germline V gene. V dropped 3 bases and J dropped 3; count of bases not matched to a gene: 6. CDR3 bases: TGTGCCAGCAGTTTTCGCGGGAGAGCAACAGATACGCAGTATTTT. Translating gives CASSFRGRATDTQYF.

The chain uses TRBV12-3 or TRBV12-4 and TRBJ2-1; D might be TRBD2 (5 bases). The CDR3 covers 15 residues. Trimming removed 3 bases from V and 0 bases from J, with 9 bases in between. The CDR3 DNA sequence: TGTGCCAGCAGTTTCGGGGATAGCTCCTACAATGAGCAGTTCTTC. Residues: CASSFGDSSYNEQFF.

This clonotype showed up just a few times. The CDR3 sequence is CASSPSGTLLYEQYF. The CDR3 nucleotides read TGCGCCAGCAGCCCATCGGGGACACTCCTCTACGAGCAGTACTTC. The rearrangement joins TRBV5-1 to TRBJ2-7, with a weak D call TRBD1 (6 bases). The germline V gene has CDR1 SGHRS and CDR2 YFSETQ. This CDR3 has 15 amino acids. The V and J ends lost 4 bases and 3 bases respectively, with 17 bases between them.

This clonotype was detected many times. The V and J genes are TRBV7-2 and TRBJ2-3; D is possibly TRBD2 (6 bases). V lost 4 bases and J 2 bases, leaving 10 bases between the germline ends. The germline V gene encodes CDR1 SGHTA and CDR2 FQGNSA. CDR3 length: 14 amino acids. The CDR3 sequence is CASSSWGDTDTQYF. The CDR3 DNA is TGTGCCAGCAGCTCGTGGGGGGACACAGATACGCAGTATTTT.

The genes are TRBV18 and TRBJ2-7, with 10 bases fitting TRBD2. Germline loops: CDR1 KGHSH, CDR2 LQKENI. The CDR3 extends over 15 amino acids. V lost 1 base to trimming and J lost 7 bases; unmatched junction nucleotides: 7. The CDR3 loop is CASSPQTSGLREQYF. The CDR3 coding sequence is TGTGCCAGCTCACCACAGACTAGCGGGCTTCGGGAGCAGTACTTC.

This chain joins TRBV7-9 and TRBJ2-1; D call uncertain. Germline V gene sequence: CDR1 SEHNR, CDR2 FQNEAQ (reference sequence). This CDR3 is built from 13 residues. Trimming left V 5 bases short and J 5 bases short, with 10 bases between. The CDR3 sequence is CASSERTDNEQFF. As DNA, the CDR3 is TGTGCCAGCAGCGAACGGACCGACAATGAGCAGTTCTTC.

This clonotype appeared a few times. The CDR3 here is CSARRLGQGRNEQFF. As DNA, the CDR3 is TGCAGTGCTAGGCGCCTGGGACAGGGACGGAATGAGCAGTTCTTC. The V and J genes are TRBV20-1 and TRBJ2-1; 9 bases fit TRBD1. This CDR3 comprises 15 residues. With V trimmed by 3 bases and J by 7 bases, 10 bases remained unmatched. Germline V gene lookup returns CDR1 DFQATT and CDR2 SNEGSKA (reference sequence).

About this clonotype: Relative to the germline gene, one junction end is altered; a read error may explain this. CDR3 region: CAASRNFGGGYNEQFF. In nucleotides, the CDR3 is TGTGCCGCCAGCAGAAATTTTGGGGGGGGATACAATGAGCAGTTCTTC. The chain recombines TRBV15 with TRBJ2-1; 7 nucleotides line up with TRBD2. The CDR3 consists of 16 residues. CDR1 is LNHNV, CDR2 YYDKDF, per germline (reference sequence).

This clonotype has a count of ten or more. The chain combines TRBV12-3 or TRBV12-4 with TRBJ2-7; possible D gene TRBD2, 6 bases. The germline V and J ends were trimmed by 3 bases and 5 bases, with 17 bases remaining between them. The CDR3 spans 15 residues. CDR3 nucleotides: TGTGCCAGCAGTTTGGGACTCCAGCGTAGAGACGAGCAGTACTTC. Residues: CASSLGLQRRDEQYF.

A few counts support this clonotype. The chain combines TRBV6-2 or TRBV6-3 with TRBJ2-2; D gene uncertain. The CDR3 totals 15 residues. Germline V lookup: CDR1 MNHEY, CDR2 SVGEGT. V was clipped by 6 bases and J by 0 bases, with 11 bases between them. The CDR3 DNA follows: TGTGCCAGCAGCACTATCAGACCGAACACCGGGGAGCTGTTTTTT. It specifies CASSTIRPNTGELFF.

This clonotype has just a few counts. CDR3 coding DNA: TGTGCCAGCAGCTTAGCCAATCTCAATGAGCAGTTCTTC. Translation gives CASSLANLNEQFF. This chain connects TRBV7-2 to TRBJ2-1; D remains ambiguous. Trimming stripped 0 bases from V and 6 bases from J, with 6 bases between. This CDR3 contains 13 residues. The V gene's germline CDR1 is SGHTA and CDR2 FQGNSA. Supplemented by reference TRBV7-2 and TRBJ2-1, the full variable domain reads GAGVSQSPSNKVTEKGKDVELRCDPISGHTALYWYRQSLGQGLEFLIYFQGNSAPDKSGLPSDRFSAERTGGSVSTLTIQRTQQEDSAVYLCASSLANLNEQFFGPGTRLTVL.

This rearrangement joins TRBV5-1 to TRBJ2-1, with 10 positions matching TRBD2. Germline V CDR1 and CDR2: SGHRS, YFSETQ. After removal of 3 bases from V and 7 bases from J, the junction contained 10 bases not matched to a gene. This CDR3 has 16 residues. Here the CDR3 reads CASSSSGRAIGNEQFF. CDR3 DNA: TGCGCCAGCAGCTCCAGCGGGAGGGCCATTGGAAATGAGCAGTTCTTC.

This clonotype has just a few counts. The chain links TRBV20-1 to TRBJ2-3, with 8 bases fitting TRBD1. The CDR3 covers 17 residues. Germline CDR1 reads DFQATT; CDR2 reads SNEGSKA (reference sequence). Unmatched junction bases numbered 16, after V lost 7 bases and J lost 1 base. The CDR3 spells CSGDRTYLEGGTDTQYF. In nucleotides, the CDR3 is TGCAGTGGGGACAGGACGTACCTCGAGGGGGGCACAGATACGCAGTATTTT.

The V call is TRBV7-2, the J call TRBJ2-7; D perhaps matches TRBD2 (5 bases). Trimming cost V 5 bases and J 2 bases, with 16 bases left between them. This CDR3 spans 15 amino acids. The germline CDR1 and CDR2 sequences are SGHTA and FQGNSA. The CDR3, as DNA: TGTGCCAGCAGCCGGCAGGAAGCGGACGCCTACGAGCAGTACTTC. Its translation: CASSRQEADAYEQYF.

The chain recombines TRBV5-2 with TRBJ1-2; TRBD1 reflects the table's D call only, with no check against the DNA. TRBV5-2 is tagged as a pseudogene. This CDR3 region has 15 residues. CDR3 amino acids: CASKGPGTHLLSGHF. The CDR3 DNA reads TGTGCCAGCAAGGGGCCAGGGACTCATCTGCTAAGTGGCCATTTC.

The rearrangement uses TRBV4-2 and TRBJ2-5, with D possibly TRBD2 on 8 matching bases. Trimming pared 0 bases from V and 3 bases from J, leaving 29 bases between. The CDR3 consists of 21 residues. Per germline, CDR1 LGHNA and CDR2 YNFKEQ. The CDR3 loop is CASSQDSGRGLASGPEETQYF. In DNA, the CDR3 is TGTGCCAGCAGCCAAGATTCGGGAAGGGGGCTGGCTAGCGGGCCCGAAGAGACCCAGTACTTC.

This clonotype was counted ten times or more. V usage is TRBV27 and J usage is TRBJ2-1; D possibly corresponds to TRBD1 (5 bases). The germline V gene has CDR1 MNHEY and CDR2 SMNVEV (reference sequence). V lost 2 bases and J 2 bases, leaving 13 bases between the germline ends. The CDR3 totals 16 residues. The CDR3 coding sequence is TGTGCCAGCAGTTTAGTAGGAAGGGGTGCCTACAATGAGCAGTTCTTC. This sequence encodes CASSLVGRGAYNEQFF.

A few counts support this clonotype. The rearrangement links TRBV3-1 to TRBJ2-3; 10 nucleotides align to TRBD1. This CDR3 contains 15 residues. CDR1 and CDR2 from the germline V gene are LGHDT and YNNKEL (reference sequence). Unmatched junction bases numbered 2, after V lost 0 bases and J lost 5 bases. The CDR3, as DNA: TGTGCCAGCAGCCAAGATGGGACAGGGGAAGATACGCAGTATTTT. It translates to CASSQDGTGEDTQYF.

The V gene is TRBV18, the J gene TRBJ2-7; TRBD2 matches 7 bases. CDR3 length equals 14 residues. The germline CDR1 and CDR2 sequences are KGHSH and LQKENI. V was pared by 2 bases and J by 6 bases, with 7 bases of the junction left unmatched. This chain's CDR3 is CASSPSAGVSEQYF. The CDR3 bases are TGTGCCAGCTCACCATCGGCGGGAGTTTCCGAGCAGTACTTC.